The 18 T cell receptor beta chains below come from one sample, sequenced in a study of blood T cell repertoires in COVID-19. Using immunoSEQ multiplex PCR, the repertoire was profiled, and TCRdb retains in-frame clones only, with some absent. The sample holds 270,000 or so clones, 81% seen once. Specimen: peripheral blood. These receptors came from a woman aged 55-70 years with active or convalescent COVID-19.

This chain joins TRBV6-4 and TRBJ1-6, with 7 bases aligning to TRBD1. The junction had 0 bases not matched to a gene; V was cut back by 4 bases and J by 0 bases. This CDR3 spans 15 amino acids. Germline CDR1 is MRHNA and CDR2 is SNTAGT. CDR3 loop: CASSGDSSYNSPLHF. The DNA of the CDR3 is TGTGCCAGCAGTGGGGACAGCTCCTATAATTCACCCCTCCACTTT.

As DNA, the CDR3 is TGCGCCAGCAGCCAAGCCCGGGACAGGGAGTATGGCTATGGCTACACCTTC. Its translation: CASSQARDREYGYGYTF. V and J are TRBV4-3 and TRBJ1-2; 9 positions match TRBD1. The CDR3 consists of 17 residues. Germline V gene data show CDR1 as LGHNA and CDR2 as YSLEER. V lost 1 base to trimming and J lost 4 bases; unmatched junction nucleotides: 10.

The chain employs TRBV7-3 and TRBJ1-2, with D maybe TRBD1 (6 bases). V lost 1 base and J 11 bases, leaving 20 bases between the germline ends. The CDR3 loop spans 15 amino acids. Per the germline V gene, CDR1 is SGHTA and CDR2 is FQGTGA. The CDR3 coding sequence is TGTGCCAGCAGCTTAAATTTTGAGAGGGGGACTAAGTACACCTTC. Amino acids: CASSLNFERGTKYTF.

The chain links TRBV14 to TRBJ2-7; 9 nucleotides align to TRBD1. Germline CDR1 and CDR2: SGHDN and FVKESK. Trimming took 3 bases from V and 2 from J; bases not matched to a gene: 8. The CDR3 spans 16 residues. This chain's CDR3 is CASSHRGTGRTYEQYF. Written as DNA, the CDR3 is TGTGCCAGCAGCCACCGGGGGACAGGGCGCACCTACGAGCAGTACTTC.

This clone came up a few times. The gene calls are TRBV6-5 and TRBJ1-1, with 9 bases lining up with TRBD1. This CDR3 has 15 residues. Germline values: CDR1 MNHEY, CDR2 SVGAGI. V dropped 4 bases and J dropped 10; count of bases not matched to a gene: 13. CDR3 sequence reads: CASSSPTGGPVGAFF. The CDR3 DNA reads TGTGCCAGCAGTTCCCCGACAGGGGGGCCTGTTGGAGCTTTCTTT.

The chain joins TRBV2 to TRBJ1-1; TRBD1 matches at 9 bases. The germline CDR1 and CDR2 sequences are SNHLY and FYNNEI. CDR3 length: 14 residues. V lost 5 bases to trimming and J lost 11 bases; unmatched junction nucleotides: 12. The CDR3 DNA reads TGTGCCAGCAGTTTCTCACAGGGGGCAAAGGAGGCTTTCTTT. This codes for CASSFSQGAKEAFF.

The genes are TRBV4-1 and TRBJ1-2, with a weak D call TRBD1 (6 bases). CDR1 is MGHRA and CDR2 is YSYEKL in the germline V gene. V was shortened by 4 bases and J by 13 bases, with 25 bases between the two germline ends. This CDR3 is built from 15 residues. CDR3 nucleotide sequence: TGCGCCAGCAGCCCCATGAGAGGGGGTGAGGGTAACCTCACCTTC. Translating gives CASSPMRGGEGNLTF.

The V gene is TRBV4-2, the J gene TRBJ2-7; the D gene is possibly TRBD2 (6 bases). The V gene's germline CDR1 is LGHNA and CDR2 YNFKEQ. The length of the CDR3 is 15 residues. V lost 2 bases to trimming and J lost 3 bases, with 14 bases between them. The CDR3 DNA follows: TGTGCCAGCAGCCAACAAAGGGACTTCAGCTACGAGCAGTACTTC. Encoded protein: CASSQQRDFSYEQYF.

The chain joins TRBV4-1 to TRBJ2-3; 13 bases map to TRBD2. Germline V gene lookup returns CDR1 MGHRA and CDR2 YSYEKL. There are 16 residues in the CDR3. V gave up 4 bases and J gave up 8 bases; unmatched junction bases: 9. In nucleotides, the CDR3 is TGCGCCAGCAGCCGTACTAGCGGGGGGGCGGAGGGTACGCAGTATTTT. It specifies CASSRTSGGAEGTQYF.

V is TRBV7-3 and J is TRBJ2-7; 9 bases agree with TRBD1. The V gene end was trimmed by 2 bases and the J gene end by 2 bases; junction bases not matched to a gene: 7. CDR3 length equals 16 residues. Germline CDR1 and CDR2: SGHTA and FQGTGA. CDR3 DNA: TGTGCCAGCAGCTTAGCCACAGGGGGCTCGGCCTACGAGCAGTACTTC. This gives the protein CASSLATGGSAYEQYF.

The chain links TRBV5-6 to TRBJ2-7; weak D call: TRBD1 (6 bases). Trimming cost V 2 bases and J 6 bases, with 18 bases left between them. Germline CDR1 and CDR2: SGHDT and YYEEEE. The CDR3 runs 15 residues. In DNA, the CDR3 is TGTGCCAGCAGCTTTTACCTACAGGGACGTTCCGAGCAGTACTTC. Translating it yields CASSFYLQGRSEQYF.

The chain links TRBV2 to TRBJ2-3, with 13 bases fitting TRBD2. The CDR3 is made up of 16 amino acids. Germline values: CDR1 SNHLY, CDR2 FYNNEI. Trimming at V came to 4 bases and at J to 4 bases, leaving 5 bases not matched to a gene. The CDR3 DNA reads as TGTGCCAGCAGTGCCACTAGCGGGGGGGCACCAGATACGCAGTATTTT. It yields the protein CASSATSGGAPDTQYF.

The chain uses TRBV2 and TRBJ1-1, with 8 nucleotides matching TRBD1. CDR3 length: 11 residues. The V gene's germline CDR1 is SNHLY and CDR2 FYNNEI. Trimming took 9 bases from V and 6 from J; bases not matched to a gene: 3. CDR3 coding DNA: TGTGCCAGTGGACAGGGCGCTGAAGCTTTCTTT. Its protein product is CASGQGAEAFF.

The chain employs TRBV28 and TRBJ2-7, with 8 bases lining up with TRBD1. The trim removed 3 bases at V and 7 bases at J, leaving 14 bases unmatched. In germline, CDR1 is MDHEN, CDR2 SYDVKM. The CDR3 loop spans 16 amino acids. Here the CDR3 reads CASSFVERQGAGEQYF. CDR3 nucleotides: TGTGCCAGCAGTTTTGTGGAAAGGCAGGGGGCGGGAGAGCAGTACTTC.

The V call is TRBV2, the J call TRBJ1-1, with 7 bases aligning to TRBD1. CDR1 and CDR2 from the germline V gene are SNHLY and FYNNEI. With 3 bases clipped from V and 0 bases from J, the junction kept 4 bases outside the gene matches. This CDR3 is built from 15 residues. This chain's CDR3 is CASSEPGQMNTEAFF. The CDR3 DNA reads TGTGCCAGCAGTGAGCCGGGACAGATGAACACTGAAGCTTTCTTT.

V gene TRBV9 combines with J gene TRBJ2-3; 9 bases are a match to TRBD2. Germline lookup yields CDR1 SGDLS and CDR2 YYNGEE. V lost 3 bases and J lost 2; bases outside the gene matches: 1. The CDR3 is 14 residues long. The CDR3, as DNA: TGTGCCAGCAGCGCTAGCGGGGCCACAGATACGCAGTATTTT. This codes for CASSASGATDTQYF.

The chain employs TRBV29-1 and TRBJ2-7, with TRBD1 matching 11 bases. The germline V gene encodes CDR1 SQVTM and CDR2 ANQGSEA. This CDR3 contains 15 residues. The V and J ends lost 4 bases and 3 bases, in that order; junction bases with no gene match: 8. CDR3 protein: CSVAVGDRGDYEQYF. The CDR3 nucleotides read TGCAGCGTTGCGGTCGGGGACAGGGGGGACTACGAGCAGTACTTC.

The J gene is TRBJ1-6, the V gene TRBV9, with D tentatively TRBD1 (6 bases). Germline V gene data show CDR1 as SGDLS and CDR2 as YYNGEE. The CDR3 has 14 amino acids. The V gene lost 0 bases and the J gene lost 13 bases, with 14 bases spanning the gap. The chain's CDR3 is CASSVGTAPSPLHF. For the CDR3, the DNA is TGTGCCAGCAGCGTAGGGACAGCGCCGTCGCCCCTCCACTTT.